This T cell receptor (beta chain) was sequenced in a study of patients and donors after allogeneic stem cell transplantation. TCRdb redid the calling of the RT-PCR reads with MiXCR, one entry per CDR3 protein. Of fewer than 95,000 distinct CDR3 sequences in the sample, roughly 5.2% were seen once. This clonotype was seen ten or more times. One end of the junction fails to match germline, which may point to a read error. The sequence was collected from a human donor who was either an allogeneic HSCT recipient or a stem cell or donor lymphocyte infusion donor (not recorded which). It is not recorded whose cells these are; they may come from a transplant donor. Input material: blood, either unsorted or a sorted T cell fraction (not recorded which).

CDR3 in amino acids: CASSERVSDNEQFF. In DNA, the CDR3 is TGTGCCAGCAGTGAAAGGGTCTCCGACAATGAGCAGTTCTTC. The rearrangement links TRBV2 to TRBJ2-1; D is undetermined. There are 14 residues in the CDR3. CDR1 is SNHLY, CDR2 FYNNEI, per germline.